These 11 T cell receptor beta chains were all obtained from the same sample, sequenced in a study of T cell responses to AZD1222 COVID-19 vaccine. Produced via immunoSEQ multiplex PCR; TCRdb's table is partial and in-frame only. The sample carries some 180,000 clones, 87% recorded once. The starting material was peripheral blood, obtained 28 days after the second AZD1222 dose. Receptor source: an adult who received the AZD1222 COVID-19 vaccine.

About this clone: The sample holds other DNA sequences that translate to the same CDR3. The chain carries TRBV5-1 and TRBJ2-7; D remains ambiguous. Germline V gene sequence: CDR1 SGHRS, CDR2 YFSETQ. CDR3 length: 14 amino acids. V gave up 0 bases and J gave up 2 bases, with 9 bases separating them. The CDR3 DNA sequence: TGCGCCAGCAGCTTGGATGGGTACCCCTACGAGCAGTACTTC. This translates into CASSLDGYPYEQYF.

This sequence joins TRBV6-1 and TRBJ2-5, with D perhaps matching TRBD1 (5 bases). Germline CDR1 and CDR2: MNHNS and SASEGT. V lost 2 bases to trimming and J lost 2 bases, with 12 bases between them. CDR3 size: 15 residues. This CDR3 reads CASSEMVGQQETQYF. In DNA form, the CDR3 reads TGTGCCAGCAGTGAAATGGTGGGGCAGCAAGAGACCCAGTACTTC.

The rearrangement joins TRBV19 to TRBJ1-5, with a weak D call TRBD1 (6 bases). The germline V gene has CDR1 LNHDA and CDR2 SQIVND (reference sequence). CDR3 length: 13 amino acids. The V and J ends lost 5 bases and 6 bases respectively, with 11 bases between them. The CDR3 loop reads CASSFTGTQPQHF. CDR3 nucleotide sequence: TGTGCCAGTAGTTTTACAGGGACTCAGCCCCAGCATTTT. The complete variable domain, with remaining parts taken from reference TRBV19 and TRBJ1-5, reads DGGITQSPKYLFRKEGQNVTLSCEQNLNHDAMYWYRQDPGQGLRLIYYSQIVNDFQKGDIAEGYSVSREKKESFPLTVTSAQKNPTAFYLCASSFTGTQPQHFGDGTRLSIL.

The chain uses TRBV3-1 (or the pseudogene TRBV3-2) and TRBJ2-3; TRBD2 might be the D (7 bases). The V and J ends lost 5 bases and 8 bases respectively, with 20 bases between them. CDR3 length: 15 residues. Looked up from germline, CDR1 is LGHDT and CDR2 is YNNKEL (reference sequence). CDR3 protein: CASSFGLGGMVTQYF. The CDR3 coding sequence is TGTGCCAGCAGCTTTGGACTAGGGGGTATGGTTACGCAGTATTTT.

The CDR3 bases are TGTGCCAGCAGTCCCGAGTACAGGGGTCGGTACGAGCAGTACTTC. It codes for CASSPEYRGRYEQYF. The J gene is TRBJ2-7, the V gene TRBV6-5; TRBD1 aligns across 7 bases. Germline CDR1 MNHEY, CDR2 SVGAGI. The CDR3 sequence is 15 residues long. Trimming cost V 5 bases and J 4 bases; bases outside gene matches: 11.

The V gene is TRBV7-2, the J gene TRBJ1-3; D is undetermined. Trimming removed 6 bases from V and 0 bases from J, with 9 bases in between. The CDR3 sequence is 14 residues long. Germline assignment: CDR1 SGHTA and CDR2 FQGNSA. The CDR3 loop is CASSYRSSGNTIYF. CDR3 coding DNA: TGTGCCAGCAGTTATAGGAGCTCTGGAAACACCATATATTTT.

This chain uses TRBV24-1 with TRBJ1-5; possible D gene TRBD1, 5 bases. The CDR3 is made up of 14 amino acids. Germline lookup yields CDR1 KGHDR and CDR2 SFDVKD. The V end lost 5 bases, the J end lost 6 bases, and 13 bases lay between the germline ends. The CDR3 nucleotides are TGTGCCACCAGTGGCGGAGGGGCTGGTCAGCCCCAGCATTTT. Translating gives CATSGGGAGQPQHF.

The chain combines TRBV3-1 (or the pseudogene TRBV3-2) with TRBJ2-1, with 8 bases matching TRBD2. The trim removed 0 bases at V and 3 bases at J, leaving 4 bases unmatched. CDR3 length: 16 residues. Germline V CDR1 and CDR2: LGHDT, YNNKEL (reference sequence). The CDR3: CASSQDRGGNYNEQFF. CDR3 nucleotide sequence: TGTGCCAGCAGCCAAGACCGGGGGGGAAACTACAATGAGCAGTTCTTC.

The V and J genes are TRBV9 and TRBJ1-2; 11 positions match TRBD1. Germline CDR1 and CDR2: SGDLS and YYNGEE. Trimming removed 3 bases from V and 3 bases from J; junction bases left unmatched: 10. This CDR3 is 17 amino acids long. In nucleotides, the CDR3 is TGTGCCAGCAGCGACCGACCGGGACAGGGGGTTTACTATGGCTACACCTTC. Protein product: CASSDRPGQGVYYGYTF.

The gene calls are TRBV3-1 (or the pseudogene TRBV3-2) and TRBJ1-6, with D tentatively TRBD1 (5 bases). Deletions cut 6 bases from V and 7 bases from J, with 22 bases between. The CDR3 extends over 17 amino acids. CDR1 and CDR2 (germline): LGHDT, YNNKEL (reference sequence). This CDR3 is CASSQSPEGTGNSPLHF. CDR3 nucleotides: TGTGCCAGCAGTCAATCCCCTGAGGGGACGGGGAATTCACCCCTCCACTTT.

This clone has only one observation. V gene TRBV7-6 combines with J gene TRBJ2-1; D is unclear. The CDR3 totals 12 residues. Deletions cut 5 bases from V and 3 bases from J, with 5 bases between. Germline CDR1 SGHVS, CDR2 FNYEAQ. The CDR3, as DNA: TGTGCCAGCAGCGGAGACTACAATGAGCAGTTCTTC. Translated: CASSGDYNEQFF.